Below, 31 T cell receptor beta chains from the same sample are listed, as sequenced in a study of blood T cell repertoires in COVID-19. Only in-frame clones appear in the TCRdb table, and some are missing; sequencing was by immunoSEQ multiplex PCR. The sample shows around 300,000 clones, approximately 84% of them seen only once. The source material was peripheral blood. All receptors derive from a woman aged 25 to 39 who had recovered from COVID-19.

This rearrangement joins TRBV5-6 to TRBJ2-4; a weak D match, TRBD2 (6 bases). The germline V and J ends were trimmed by 6 bases and 0 bases, with 10 bases remaining between them. Per the germline V gene, CDR1 is SGHDT and CDR2 is YYEEEE. This CDR3 is built from 14 residues. The DNA of the CDR3 is TGTGCCAGCAATAACGGGGGAGCCAAAAACATTCAGTACTTC. It codes for CASNNGGAKNIQYF. The full variable domain, its missing parts supplied by reference TRBV5-6 and TRBJ2-4, is DAGVTQSPTHLIKTRGQQVTLRCSPKSGHDTVSWYQQALGQGPQFIFQYYEEEERQRGNFPDRFSGHQFPNYSSELNVNALLLGDSALYLCASNNGGAKNIQYFGAGTRLSVL.

DNA for the CDR3: TGTGCCAGCAGCTTAGCTAGCGGAGCCTCCTACGAGCAGTACTTC. It specifies CASSLASGASYEQYF. The chain is built from TRBV7-2 and TRBJ2-7; TRBD2 might be the D (6 bases). The V gene's germline CDR1 is SGHTA and CDR2 FQGNSA. CDR3 size: 15 residues. V shed 0 bases and J shed 0 bases, with 9 bases lying between them.

The chain carries TRBV6-2 or TRBV6-3 and TRBJ2-3; D gene ambiguous. CDR3 size: 13 residues. V was pared by 6 bases and J by 3 bases, with 10 bases between. CDR1 and CDR2 from the germline V gene are MNHEY and SVGEGT. CDR3 sequence (DNA): TGTGCCAGCAGCCGAGGCCCTACAGATACGCAGTATTTT. It yields the protein CASSRGPTDTQYF.

J is TRBJ2-7 and V is TRBV6-6; 11 positions agree with TRBD2. This CDR3 spans 15 amino acids. V dropped 6 bases and J dropped 7; count of bases not matched to a gene: 11. CDR1 and CDR2 (germline): MNHNY, SVGAGI (reference sequence). DNA for the CDR3: TGTGCCAGCAGCACCCCGGGACTAGCGGTGGGTGAGCAGTACTTC. It encodes CASSTPGLAVGEQYF.

This clone was counted once. V usage is TRBV28 and J usage is TRBJ1-1; no clear D gene. The CDR3 sequence is 11 residues long. The V end was cut by 5 bases, the J end by 2 bases, with 3 bases between. CDR1 and CDR2 from the germline V gene are MDHEN and SYDVKM. CDR3 region: CASSPNTEAFF. In nucleotides, the CDR3 is TGTGCCAGCAGTCCTAACACTGAAGCTTTCTTT.

The chain joins TRBV4-3 to TRBJ1-2; D perhaps matches TRBD1 (5 bases). The germline CDR1 and CDR2 sequences are LGHNA and YSLEER. The CDR3 contains 16 residues. Trimming removed 0 bases from V and 6 bases from J, with 17 bases in between. The chain's CDR3 is CASSQDISWQGNGYTF. CDR3 DNA: TGCGCCAGCAGCCAAGATATCTCGTGGCAGGGCAATGGCTACACCTTC.

This chain links TRBV4-3 with TRBJ1-4, with TRBD1 as a possible D gene (6 bases). This CDR3 has 15 residues. Deletions cut 3 bases from V and 0 bases from J, with 8 bases between. CDR1 is LGHNA, CDR2 YSLEER, per germline. The CDR3: CASSHNRATNEKLFF. The CDR3 DNA is TGCGCCAGCAGCCACAACAGGGCAACTAATGAAAAACTGTTTTTT.

The CDR3 loop is CASSKKSPDTQYF. The CDR3 DNA reads TGTGCCAGTAGTAAAAAGAGTCCAGATACGCAGTATTTT. The chain uses TRBV19 and TRBJ2-3; D uncertain. Deletions cut 4 bases from V and 4 bases from J, with 9 bases between. The CDR3 covers 13 residues. The germline gives CDR1 LNHDA, CDR2 SQIVND (reference sequence).

V and J are TRBV27 and TRBJ2-5; 7 bases are shared with TRBD1. Germline CDR1 MNHEY, CDR2 SMNVEV (reference sequence). This CDR3 has 18 residues. Trimming cost V 4 bases and J 1 base; bases outside gene matches: 15. The CDR3 nucleotides are TGTGCCAGCAGTTCCCAACTCCACGGGACAGCTATCCAAGAGACCCAGTACTTC. Translation: CASSSQLHGTAIQETQYF.

The V gene is TRBV21-1, the J gene TRBJ2-1; the table's D call TRBD1 went unverified against the DNA. TRBV21-1 is a documented pseudogene. This CDR3 contains 15 residues. CDR3 sequence (DNA): TGTGCCAGCAGCATCCGGACAGTGGGGGACAATGAGCAGTTCTTC. Its translation is CASSIRTVGDNEQFF.

V usage is TRBV10-3 and J usage is TRBJ2-5, with TRBD2 matching over 13 bases. Looked up from germline, CDR1 is ENHRY and CDR2 is SYGVKD. Losses at the gene ends were 3 bases for V and 5 bases for J; bases not matched to a gene: 12. The CDR3 covers 18 residues. The CDR3 here is CAISDGTSGTRGGETQYF. The CDR3 region has the DNA TGTGCCATCAGTGACGGGACTAGCGGGACCAGGGGGGGGGAGACCCAGTACTTC.

The count of this clone is one. The chain employs TRBV30 and TRBJ2-5; possibly TRBD1 for D (5 bases). Looked up from germline, CDR1 is GTSNPN and CDR2 is SVGIG (reference sequence). The CDR3 spans 12 residues. The V end was cut by 4 bases, the J end by 3 bases, with 9 bases between. CDR3 sequence reads: CAWTRTKETQYF. The DNA for the CDR3 is TGTGCCTGGACCCGGACAAAAGAGACCCAGTACTTC.

Only a few counts were recorded for this clone. V gene TRBV2 combines with J gene TRBJ2-1; perhaps TRBD1 as D (5 bases). This CDR3 contains 15 residues. V was cut by 3 bases and J by 7 bases, with 16 bases left in between. The germline V gene has CDR1 SNHLY and CDR2 FYNNEI. The CDR3 region is CASSDPAGSRNEQFF. DNA of the CDR3: TGTGCCAGCAGTGATCCTGCAGGGTCCAGAAATGAGCAGTTCTTC. Drawing the rest from reference TRBV2 and TRBJ2-1, the complete variable domain is EPEVTQTPSHQVTQMGQEVILRCVPISNHLYFYWYRQILGQKVEFLVSFYNNEISEKSEIFDDQFSVERPDGSNFTLKIRSTKLEDSAMYFCASSDPAGSRNEQFFGPGTRLTVL.

The rearrangement joins TRBV2 to TRBJ1-3, with TRBD1 matching 8 bases. The trim removed 7 bases at V and 5 bases at J, leaving 13 bases unmatched. The CDR3 length is 16 residues. The germline gives CDR1 SNHLY, CDR2 FYNNEI. The CDR3, as DNA: TGTGCCAGCATTTCCGGAGGGGGGACAGGTCGAAACACCATATATTTT. The encoded protein is CASISGGGTGRNTIYF. The full variable domain, rest sourced from reference TRBV2 and TRBJ1-3, is EPEVTQTPSHQVTQMGQEVILRCVPISNHLYFYWYRQILGQKVEFLVSFYNNEISEKSEIFDDQFSVERPDGSNFTLKIRSTKLEDSAMYFCASISGGGTGRNTIYFGEGSWLTVV.

The V gene is TRBV3-1 (or the pseudogene TRBV3-2), the J gene TRBJ2-5; 7 nucleotides line up with TRBD2. V shed 1 base and J 3 bases; nucleotides not matched to a gene: 8. The germline gives CDR1 LGHDT, CDR2 YNNKEL (reference sequence). This CDR3 contains 16 residues. The CDR3 loop reads CASSQVARAGKETQYF. DNA for the CDR3: TGTGCCAGCAGCCAAGTGGCCCGAGCGGGGAAAGAGACCCAGTACTTC.

The chain joins TRBV25-1 to TRBJ2-1; 12 positions agree with TRBD2. The CDR3 consists of 16 residues. Unmatched junction bases numbered 12, after V lost 3 bases and J lost 12 bases. Germline values: CDR1 MGHDK, CDR2 SYGVNS. The CDR3 nucleotides are TGTGCCAGCAGTGACCCTGGGACTAGCGGGCCCTTGGGGCAGTTCTTC. As protein: CASSDPGTSGPLGQFF.

The chain recombines TRBV11-3 with TRBJ2-2; TRBD1 agrees at 7 bases. Germline V CDR1 and CDR2: SGHNT, YENEEA. The CDR3 is 15 residues long. J lost 4 bases, V lost 3 bases, and 5 bases had no gene match. CDR3 coding DNA: TGTGCCAGCAGCTTCCGACAGGGCTTCACCGGGGAGCTGTTTTTT. Translated, it gives CASSFRQGFTGELFF.

V usage is TRBV4-2 and J usage is TRBJ1-2; D is ambiguous. The CDR3 is 14 amino acids. Germline loops: CDR1 LGHNA, CDR2 YNFKEQ. V dropped 2 bases and J dropped 6 bases, with 13 bases sitting between them. CDR3 nucleotide sequence: TGTGCCAGCAGCCAATCTACCGGGAATGATGGCTACACCTTC. It is translated as CASSQSTGNDGYTF.

The J gene is TRBJ2-7, the V gene TRBV29-1; D could derive from TRBD1 or TRBD2 (6 bases each). V dropped 4 bases and J dropped 6 bases, with 10 bases sitting between them. Germline V gene lookup returns CDR1 SQVTM and CDR2 ANQGSEA. This CDR3 is built from 11 residues. CDR3 sequence (DNA): TGCAGCGTTGGAGAGGGGGGCGAGCAGTACTTC. It codes for CSVGEGGEQYF.

This sequence joins TRBV29-1 and TRBJ1-1, with 7 bases fitting TRBD1. V lost 6 bases and J lost 0; bases outside the gene matches: 4. This CDR3 has 13 residues. Germline assignment: CDR1 SQVTM and CDR2 ANQGSEA. The CDR3 here is CSVTTGMNTEAFF. CDR3 DNA: TGCAGCGTCACGACAGGGATGAACACTGAAGCTTTCTTT.

J is TRBJ1-5 and V is TRBV27, with D perhaps matching TRBD1 (6 bases). Germline loops: CDR1 MNHEY, CDR2 SMNVEV (reference sequence). The CDR3 is 13 amino acids. The V end was cut by 6 bases, the J end by 5 bases, with 11 bases between. Written as DNA, the CDR3 is TGTGCCAGCAGAGGGGGAAGGCATCAGCCCCAGCATTTT. Translated, it gives CASRGGRHQPQHF.

The rearrangement links TRBV5-1 to TRBJ1-1, with D possibly TRBD1 on 6 matching bases. CDR1 and CDR2 (germline): SGHRS, YFSETQ. Trimming stripped 0 bases from V and 4 bases from J, with 16 bases between. The CDR3 consists of 16 residues. The CDR3 is CASSLGFGGRATEAFF. CDR3 coding DNA: TGCGCCAGCAGCTTGGGGTTCGGGGGGCGCGCCACTGAAGCTTTCTTT.

The rearrangement uses TRBV5-1 and TRBJ2-7, with 9 bases matching TRBD1. The CDR3 runs to 14 residues. Germline V gene sequence: CDR1 SGHRS, CDR2 YFSETQ. V lost 3 bases to trimming and J lost 4 bases; unmatched junction nucleotides: 5. The CDR3 loop is CASSWGQGGYEQYF. The CDR3 coding sequence is TGCGCCAGCAGCTGGGGACAGGGTGGTTACGAGCAGTACTTC.

The chain carries TRBV7-2 and TRBJ2-5; D is perhaps TRBD2 (5 bases). The germline V gene encodes CDR1 SGHTA and CDR2 FQGNSA. The CDR3 is 14 residues long. Deletions cut 5 bases from V and 1 base from J, with 11 bases between. CDR3 residues: CASSGRTFQETQYF. As DNA, the CDR3 is TGTGCCAGCAGCGGGCGGACTTTCCAAGAGACCCAGTACTTC.

The gene calls are TRBV11-3 and TRBJ1-5, with 8 bases identical to TRBD1. After removal of 4 bases from V and 5 bases from J, the junction contained 4 bases not matched to a gene. Germline-derived CDR1 and CDR2 are SGHNT and YENEEA. The length of the CDR3 is 14 residues. The CDR3 DNA reads TGTGCCAGCAGCTCACAGGGGGTACATCAGCCCCAGCATTTT. Its translation is CASSSQGVHQPQHF.

The chain links TRBV28 to TRBJ2-7, with 12 nucleotides matching TRBD2. Unmatched junction bases numbered 12, after V lost 8 bases and J lost 4 bases. CDR3 length: 16 amino acids. Germline V lookup: CDR1 MDHEN, CDR2 SYDVKM. The DNA of the CDR3 is TGTGCCAGCTCCCTTTCTAGCGGGAGGGCCCTATACGAGCAGTACTTC. It translates to CASSLSSGRALYEQYF.

As to this clone: The junction departs from the called germline gene at one end, perhaps through a read error. The CDR3 loop is CSVEDPEWRGPRF. Here the CDR3 DNA reads TGCAGCGTTGAAGATCCTGAATGGCGGGGCCCCCGTTTT. The chain has TRBV29-1 and TRBJ2-3; D perhaps matches TRBD2 (6 bases). CDR3 size: 13 residues. Germline-derived CDR1 and CDR2 are SQVTM and ANQGSEA.

The V gene is TRBV10-3, the J gene TRBJ2-7, with 8 bases that match TRBD1. The CDR3 has 13 residues. V was clipped by 6 bases and J by 7 bases; unmatched bases: 8. Looked up from germline, CDR1 is ENHRY and CDR2 is SYGVKD. CDR3 in amino acids: CAIRDRVGGEQYF. The CDR3 DNA reads as TGTGCCATCAGGGACAGGGTTGGAGGAGAGCAGTACTTC.

The J gene is TRBJ1-5, the V gene TRBV10-3, with a possible D match to TRBD1 (5 bases). There are 13 residues in the CDR3. CDR1 and CDR2 (germline): ENHRY, SYGVKD. Trimming cost V 3 bases and J 6 bases, with 9 bases left between them. CDR3 region: CAISDGRAQPQHF. CDR3 bases: TGTGCCATCAGTGACGGCAGGGCTCAGCCCCAGCATTTT.

This clone was counted a few times. V gene TRBV3-1 (or the pseudogene TRBV3-2) combines with J gene TRBJ1-1, with TRBD1 matching 8 bases. CDR3 length: 12 residues. The V gene end was trimmed by 2 bases and the J gene end by 8 bases; junction bases not matched to a gene: 1. Germline V gene data show CDR1 as LGHDT and CDR2 as YNNKEL (reference sequence). CDR3: CASSQQGAEAFF. The CDR3 DNA reads as TGTGCCAGCAGCCAACAGGGGGCAGAAGCTTTCTTT.

The genes are TRBV5-1 and TRBJ1-2; possible D gene TRBD1, 5 bases. V shed 2 bases and J shed 1 base, with 6 bases lying between them. The CDR3 runs to 13 residues. CDR1 and CDR2 from the germline V gene are SGHRS and YFSETQ. The CDR3 here is CASSLDSNYGYTF. The CDR3 coding sequence is TGCGCCAGCAGCTTAGACAGTAACTATGGCTACACCTTC. Full variable domain (missing parts from reference TRBV5-1 and TRBJ1-2): KAGVTQTPRYLIKTRGQQVTLSCSPISGHRSVSWYQQTPGQGLQFLFEYFSETQRNKGNFPGRFSGRQFSNSRSEMNVSTLELGDSALYLCASSLDSNYGYTFGSGTRLTVV.